This entry describes one T cell receptor (beta chain). Its antigen is unknown. Amplification used 60 Vbeta primers and 13 Jbeta primers. Some clones are missing from TCRdb's copy, which holds only in-frame ones; the method was immunoSEQ multiplex PCR. The sample carries some 120,000 clones, more than 75% recorded once. The record originates from a study of cytomegalovirus exposure and HLA in healthy donors. Findings of the study overall: Later analysis showed most CMV-associated TCR beta chains appearing HLA-restricted.

This CDR3 contains 13 residues. With 4 bases removed from V and 2 bases from J, the gap between germline ends came to 6 bases. Germline assignment: CDR1 SEHNR and CDR2 FQNEAQ (reference sequence). The chain recombines TRBV7-9 with TRBJ1-3; no definite D call. The sequencing input was PBMCs. The sequence was collected from an older woman in good health and CMV-seropositive. DNA of the CDR3: TGTGCCAGCAGCTCGGTCACTGGAAACACCATATATTTT. This codes for CASSSVTGNTIYF.